This T cell receptor beta chain was identified in a study of T cells after yellow fever vaccination. General study findings and limits: Post-booster repertoires contained most primary-vaccination clones again (roughly 96% CD4, around 88% CD8). FACS-sorted repertoires could harbor abundant contaminating bulk-population clonotypes.

Concerning this clonotype: The antigen is unknown.

The germline CDR1 and CDR2 sequences are LGHDT and YNNKEL (reference sequence). J lost 6 bases, V lost 2 bases, and 2 bases had no gene match. This CDR3 comprises 14 residues. TCRdb used MiXCR to reprocess the 5' RACE reads, holding one entry per CDR3 protein. The table lists more than 300,000 distinct CDR3 sequences, around 6.8% of them singletons. The rearrangement links TRBV3-1 to TRBJ2-2; TRBD1 aligns across 8 bases. The starting material was PBMCs, obtained around 45 days after the first yellow fever vaccination. The clonotype comes from a man between 18 and 35 years old who received the YFV17D yellow fever vaccine. CDR3 sequence: CASSQKQGAGELFF. DNA of the CDR3: TGTGCCAGCAGCCAAAAACAGGGGGCCGGGGAGCTGTTTTTT.